The 14 T cell receptor beta chains below all came from one sample that was sequenced in a study of blood T cell repertoires in COVID-19. The data were produced by immunoSEQ multiplex PCR, yet TCRdb's version contains in-frame clones alone and is incomplete. Of about 160,000 clones listed, over 80% were seen once; the top ten hold 4% to 4.5%. The sequencing sample was made of PBMCs or T cells enriched from blood (not recorded which). The source of these receptors is a woman aged 45 to 65 who had recovered from COVID-19.

The chain couples TRBV6-6 to TRBJ2-1, with 12 bases matching TRBD1. The V gene end was trimmed by 5 bases and the J gene end by 6 bases; junction bases not matched to a gene: 14. Germline-derived CDR1 and CDR2 are MNHNY and SVGAGI (reference sequence). The CDR3 totals 18 residues. CDR3 DNA sequence: TGTGCCAGCAGTCCCGGGACAGGGGGCGCGGGAGGGTCCAATGAGCAGTTCTTC. This codes for CASSPGTGGAGGSNEQFF.

The chain carries TRBV7-7 and TRBJ2-3; D not certain. The V and J ends lost 3 bases and 2 bases respectively, with 12 bases between them. The CDR3 contains 15 residues. Germline CDR1 reads SSHAT; CDR2 reads FNYEAQ (reference sequence). CDR3 in DNA: TGTGCCAGCAGCTTTAGCAGTGCCTTCACAGATACGCAGTATTTT. Amino acid sequence: CASSFSSAFTDTQYF. Filled out from reference TRBV7-7 and TRBJ2-3, the complete variable domain reads GAGVSQSPRYKVTKRGQDVTLRCDPISSHATLYWYQQALGQGPEFLTYFNYEAQPDKSGLPSDRFSAERPEGSISTLTIQRTEQRDSAMYRCASSFSSAFTDTQYFGPGTRLTVL.

The chain employs TRBV6-2 or TRBV6-3 and TRBJ1-3, with D possibly matching TRBD1 (5 bases). Germline lookup yields CDR1 MNHEY and CDR2 SVGEGT. This CDR3 region has 14 residues. V was clipped by 4 bases and J by 2 bases, with 9 bases between them. The CDR3 is CASSFREAGNTIYF. The CDR3 nucleotides read TGTGCCAGCAGTTTCAGGGAGGCTGGAAACACCATATATTTT.

The chain is built from TRBV5-1 and TRBJ1-1; D may be TRBD1 (6 bases). This CDR3 has 18 residues. Germline V CDR1 and CDR2: SGHRS, YFSETQ. V was clipped by 3 bases and J by 0 bases, with 21 bases between them. The CDR3 loop is CASSSNPRDTDMNTEAFF. The DNA of the CDR3 is TGCGCCAGCAGCTCGAACCCCCGGGACACGGACATGAACACTGAAGCTTTCTTT.

V gene TRBV19 combines with J gene TRBJ2-1; D is ambiguous. The length of the CDR3 is 13 residues. Germline lookup yields CDR1 LNHDA and CDR2 SQIVND (reference sequence). The V end was cut by 3 bases, the J end by 5 bases, with 8 bases between. CDR3 loop: CASSMMADNEQFF. CDR3 DNA: TGTGCCAGTAGTATGATGGCGGACAATGAGCAGTTCTTC.

The CDR3 here is CAISAGKETQYF. The CDR3 DNA reads TGTGCCATCAGTGCCGGGAAAGAGACCCAGTACTTC. V and J are TRBV10-3 and TRBJ2-5; D perhaps matches TRBD2 (5 bases). Trimming cost V 4 bases and J 3 bases, with 6 bases left between them. Germline CDR1 is ENHRY and CDR2 is SYGVKD. There are 12 residues in the CDR3.

This chain connects TRBV19 to TRBJ1-4, with a possible D match to TRBD1 (6 bases). The CDR3 covers 14 residues. The germline V gene has CDR1 LNHDA and CDR2 SQIVND (reference sequence). Trimming took 10 bases from V and 0 from J, leaving 12 bases between them. CDR3 DNA sequence: TGTGCCACCCGACAGGCGGCAACTAATGAAAAACTGTTTTTT. This encodes CATRQAATNEKLFF.

This clone was observed a few times. The chain employs TRBV7-9 and TRBJ2-3; 7 positions agree with TRBD2. The CDR3 has 14 residues. Looked up from germline, CDR1 is SEHNR and CDR2 is FQNEAQ (reference sequence). Germline trimming cut 8 bases from V and 2 bases from J; bases unmatched to any gene: 7. The CDR3 reads CASSGEGLTDTQYF. DNA for the CDR3: TGTGCCAGCTCCGGGGAGGGCCTCACAGATACGCAGTATTTT.

The rearrangement uses TRBV12-3 or TRBV12-4 and TRBJ1-2; the D is unclear. This CDR3 contains 13 residues. The ends were cut back, 3 bases at V and 0 bases at J, with 5 bases in the middle. The CDR3 loop reads CASSFQANYGYTF. The CDR3 coding sequence is TGTGCCAGCAGTTTTCAGGCTAACTATGGCTACACCTTC.

This chain connects TRBV29-1 to TRBJ2-3; TRBD2 matches 8 bases. The CDR3 runs 15 residues. V lost 6 bases, J lost 6 bases, and 14 bases stayed unmatched. Germline CDR1 SQVTM, CDR2 ANQGSEA. Here the CDR3 DNA reads TGCAGCGTCTCAGATGGGACTAGGGGTTCGGATACGCAGTATTTT. This translates into CSVSDGTRGSDTQYF.

The rearrangement links TRBV11-3 to TRBJ1-6; a weak D match, TRBD1 (6 bases). The CDR3 contains 14 residues. The germline V gene encodes CDR1 SGHNT and CDR2 YENEEA. The V gene lost 2 bases and the J gene lost 7 bases, with 9 bases spanning the gap. The CDR3 bases are TGTGCCAGCAGCTTACAGGGGAGAAATTCACCCCTCCACTTT. This codes for CASSLQGRNSPLHF.

The chain joins TRBV4-1 to TRBJ2-1, with D possibly matching TRBD2 (5 bases). Between the trimmed V and J ends, which lost 0 bases and 6 bases, there was a span of 18 bases. CDR3 length: 17 residues. Germline V gives CDR1 MGHRA, CDR2 YSYEKL. The CDR3 here is CASSQDLVRVRFNEQFF. The DNA for the CDR3 is TGCGCCAGCAGCCAAGATCTCGTGAGGGTGAGGTTCAATGAGCAGTTCTTC.

V is TRBV10-1 and J is TRBJ2-3; D gene uncertain. Trimming left V 8 bases short and J 3 bases short, with 12 bases between. The CDR3 consists of 13 residues. Germline CDR1 WNHNN, CDR2 SYGVQD (reference sequence). CDR3 region: CASQSPGTDTQYF. The CDR3 DNA reads as TGCGCCAGCCAATCACCGGGTACAGATACGCAGTATTTT.

This clone has a handful of counts. The V and J genes are TRBV9 and TRBJ2-2; 13 bases map to TRBD2. The CDR3 is made up of 18 amino acids. Per the germline V gene, CDR1 is SGDLS and CDR2 is YYNGEE. Losses at the gene ends were 3 bases for V and 0 bases for J; bases not matched to a gene: 5. Written as DNA, the CDR3 is TGTGCCAGCAGCGCAAGGACTAGCGGGGGCACGAACACCGGGGAGCTGTTTTTT. Its translation: CASSARTSGGTNTGELFF.